This entry lists 5 T cell receptor beta chains sequenced from one sample in a study of T-cell memory formation after mild COVID-19. A single record per CDR3 protein comes from TCRdb applying MiXCR to the 5' RACE reads. Of about 190,000 distinct CDR3 sequences in the sample, 27% were seen once. The source material was PBMCs or a T cell subset sorted from them (not recorded which). The receptors shown here come from an adult woman who had mild COVID-19 (a few samples of this study predate the infection). Cell type and time point are not known.

This clonotype was seen more than once but under ten times. CDR3 nucleotide sequence: TGTGCCAGCTCACCACGGGGCGACAGGGGAAATGAGCAGTTCTTC. Translating gives CASSPRGDRGNEQFF. The chain joins TRBV18 to TRBJ2-1; 8 positions match TRBD1. J was trimmed by 7 bases and V by 1 base; bases with no gene match: 6. Germline lookup yields CDR1 KGHSH and CDR2 LQKENI. The CDR3 is made up of 15 amino acids. The complete variable domain, with remaining parts taken from reference TRBV18 and TRBJ2-1, reads NAGVMQNPRHLVRRRGQEARLRCSPMKGHSHVYWYRQLPEEGLKFMVYLQKENIIDESGMPKERFSAEFPKEGPSILRIQQVVRGDSAAYFCASSPRGDRGNEQFFGPGTRLTVL.

This chain joins TRBV12-3 or TRBV12-4 and TRBJ1-2; a weak D match, TRBD1 (5 bases). V lost 3 bases, J lost 4 bases, and 12 bases lay in between. The CDR3 runs 14 residues. CDR3 residues: CASSLQGRGYGYTF. The CDR3 region has the DNA TGTGCCAGCAGTTTGCAGGGTCGGGGCTATGGCTACACCTTC.

The V and J genes are TRBV18 and TRBJ2-3, with 7 bases matching TRBD2. Looked up from germline, CDR1 is KGHSH and CDR2 is LQKENI. Trimming removed 4 bases from V and 0 bases from J; junction bases left unmatched: 7. The CDR3 has 16 residues. CDR3 bases: TGTGCCAGCTCACGAACTAGCGAAACTAGCACAGATACGCAGTATTTT. Protein product: CASSRTSETSTDTQYF.

This clonotype was seen a handful of times. The gene calls are TRBV12-3 or TRBV12-4 and TRBJ2-7; D remains unclear. V lost 5 bases and J lost 6, with 17 bases in between. This CDR3 is 14 amino acids long. Written as DNA, the CDR3 is TGTGCCAGCAGTCCCCTGGGCCAGGAAAGCGAGCAGTACTTC. Translating it yields CASSPLGQESEQYF.

The chain employs TRBV7-2 and TRBJ2-3; TRBD2 matches 13 bases. CDR3 size: 14 residues. Trimming took 10 bases from V and 2 from J; bases not matched to a gene: 3. CDR1 is SGHTA and CDR2 is FQGNSA in the germline V gene. The CDR3 is CATGTSGNTDTQYF. CDR3 bases: TGTGCCACTGGGACTAGCGGGAACACAGATACGCAGTATTTT.